One sample yielded the 8 T cell receptor beta chains listed below, sequenced in a study of shared clonotypes between healthy human individuals. TCRdb's table, derived via immunoSEQ multiplex PCR, lists solely in-frame clones and lacks some. Among under 1,900,000 clones listed, approximately 98.5% were seen once. The sample comprised naive CD4+ T cells sorted from blood. As for subset: CD45RA+ positively selected. These receptors were obtained from a man aged 30-40 years in good health.

As DNA, the CDR3 is TGTGCCAGCAGCTCCCTGCTCGGACTAAGACAAGAGACCCAGTACTTC. This encodes CASSSLLGLRQETQYF. J is TRBJ2-5 and V is TRBV7-9; maybe TRBD2 (6 bases). Germline lookup yields CDR1 SEHNR and CDR2 FQNEAQ (reference sequence). This CDR3 region has 16 residues. Trimming removed 4 bases at V and 2 bases at J, with 17 bases between.

This chain links TRBV5-1 with TRBJ2-5, with D possibly matching TRBD1 (5 bases). The CDR3 sequence is 15 residues long. The V and J ends lost 1 base and 5 bases respectively, with 15 bases between them. CDR1 is SGHRS and CDR2 is YFSETQ in the germline V gene. CDR3 protein: CASSLFLGPRETQYF. As DNA, the CDR3 is TGCGCCAGCAGCTTGTTCCTGGGGCCGCGGGAGACCCAGTACTTC.

V and J are TRBV9 and TRBJ2-2, with 9 positions matching TRBD2. The germline CDR1 and CDR2 sequences are SGDLS and YYNGEE. The V and J ends lost 4 bases and 6 bases, in that order; junction bases with no gene match: 19. CDR3 length equals 19 residues. The CDR3 loop is CASSPPEGGRVLGSGELFF. In DNA form, the CDR3 reads TGTGCCAGCAGCCCGCCGGAAGGCGGGAGGGTTCTTGGGTCCGGGGAGCTGTTTTTT.

This rearrangement joins TRBV18 to TRBJ2-3; D unresolved. CDR3 size: 14 residues. Germline CDR1 KGHSH, CDR2 LQKENI. Trimming removed 4 bases at V and 7 bases at J, with 15 bases between. This chain's CDR3 is CASSRTTSLHTQYF. CDR3 nucleotides: TGTGCCAGCTCACGAACTACTTCTCTCCATACGCAGTATTTT.

The chain links TRBV15 to TRBJ2-1; 7 positions match TRBD2. The CDR3 is 16 amino acids. The V and J ends lost 5 bases and 4 bases, in that order; junction bases with no gene match: 11. Germline values: CDR1 LNHNV, CDR2 YYDKDF (reference sequence). CDR3 nucleotide sequence: TGTGCCACCAGCGCGTGGGGGGGGTCCCTTTACAATGAGCAGTTCTTC. It translates to CATSAWGGSLYNEQFF.

The chain employs TRBV2 and TRBJ1-1; D not certain. The CDR3 is 12 amino acids. Deletions cut 5 bases from V and 11 bases from J, with 15 bases between. In germline, CDR1 is SNHLY, CDR2 FYNNEI. The CDR3, as DNA: TGTGCCAGCAGTTACAGTCCGGGAAGGGCTTTCTTT. It specifies CASSYSPGRAFF. Full variable domain (missing parts from reference TRBV2 and TRBJ1-1): EPEVTQTPSHQVTQMGQEVILRCVPISNHLYFYWYRQILGQKVEFLVSFYNNEISEKSEIFDDQFSVERPDGSNFTLKIRSTKLEDSAMYFCASSYSPGRAFFGQGTRLTVV.

Concerning this clone: The sample has other DNA sequences that encode this CDR3 too. This chain joins TRBV7-9 and TRBJ2-1; 8 bases fit TRBD2. V trimming: 5 bases; J trimming: 0 bases; junction bases outside the gene matches: 3. The V gene's germline CDR1 is SEHNR and CDR2 FQNEAQ (reference sequence). This CDR3 region has 15 residues. The CDR3 is CASSRLASSYNEQFF. In nucleotides, the CDR3 is TGTGCCAGCAGCCGACTAGCGAGCTCCTACAATGAGCAGTTCTTC.

The CDR3 is CASSARGQGFHYGYTF. As DNA, the CDR3 is TGTGCCAGCTCCGCTAGGGGACAGGGATTCCACTATGGCTACACCTTC. The chain carries TRBV18 and TRBJ1-2; 9 bases are a match to TRBD1. Looked up from germline, CDR1 is KGHSH and CDR2 is LQKENI. Unmatched junction bases numbered 11, after V lost 6 bases and J lost 3 bases. This CDR3 region has 16 residues.